These 24 T cell receptor beta chains came from one sample sequenced in a study of CD8 T cells in ankylosing spondylitis (dated by TCRdb to the late 2010s). Libraries came from 5' RACE. Sequencing was carried out with an Illumina HiSeq 2500. The raw public reads went through TCRdb reprocessing: fastp at Q25, MiXCR clone calling, in-frame beta chains kept. For every CDR3 protein sequence, its rows merge into one entry that carries the most common genes and DNA. A total of approximately 220,000 distinct CDR3 sequences appear in this sample, about a quarter of them only once. The ten largest clones add up to about 6.2% of the sample. The sample consisted of blood, either unsorted or a sorted T cell fraction (not recorded which). The receptors derive from a male donor with ankylosing spondylitis or in good health (not recorded which).

The chain carries TRBV5-1 and TRBJ2-3, with D unclear. The germline V gene has CDR1 SGHRS and CDR2 YFSETQ. V gave up 2 bases and J gave up 4 bases, with 11 bases separating them. The CDR3 runs 14 residues. The CDR3 spells CASSLTRAPDTQYF. In DNA form, the CDR3 reads TGCGCCAGCAGCTTAACCCGCGCACCAGATACGCAGTATTTT.

This clonotype has at least ten counts. The chain recombines TRBV15 with TRBJ1-5; 12 bases are a match to TRBD1. The CDR3 spans 17 residues. The V gene end was trimmed by 0 bases and the J gene end by 7 bases; junction bases not matched to a gene: 7. Germline loops: CDR1 LNHNV, CDR2 YYDKDF (reference sequence). CDR3 bases: TGTGCCACCAGCAGAGATTGGGGACAGGGGGCAGGGCAGCCCCAGCATTTT. This translates into CATSRDWGQGAGQPQHF.

This rearrangement joins TRBV20-1 to TRBJ2-2; 9 nucleotides agree with TRBD2. CDR3 length equals 14 residues. The V gene end was trimmed by 3 bases and the J gene end by 5 bases; junction bases not matched to a gene: 4. Germline values: CDR1 DFQATT, CDR2 SNEGSKA (reference sequence). The CDR3 DNA is TGCAGTGCTAGGATCGGACTAGCGACCGGGGAGCTGTTTTTT. Its protein product is CSARIGLATGELFF.

In this sample, this clonotype turned up many times. This chain uses TRBV9 with TRBJ2-2; D unclear. V gave up 4 bases and J gave up 3 bases, with 16 bases separating them. The CDR3 has 16 residues. The germline V gene encodes CDR1 SGDLS and CDR2 YYNGEE. The CDR3 nucleotides read TGTGCCAGCAGCCTCGACGCCGTAGTTCACACCGGGGAGCTGTTTTTT. This codes for CASSLDAVVHTGELFF.

V usage is TRBV7-6 and J usage is TRBJ2-5; a weak D match, TRBD2 (6 bases). V was pared by 1 base and J by 0 bases, with 9 bases between. Germline V gives CDR1 SGHVS, CDR2 FNYEAQ. This CDR3 is 15 amino acids long. The CDR3 DNA sequence: TGTGCCAGCAGCTTAGATCGGGAGTACCAAGAGACCCAGTACTTC. This codes for CASSLDREYQETQYF.

This clonotype showed up many times. A read error may produce the germline difference seen at one junction end. The chain recombines TRBV20-1 with TRBJ2-7; the match to TRBD1 covers 10 bases. This CDR3 comprises 14 residues. From germline, CDR1 is DFQATT and CDR2 SNEGSKA (reference sequence). CDR3: CSARGDRGSYEQYF. In DNA, the CDR3 is TGCAGTGCAAGAGGGGACAGGGGTTCCTACGAGCAGTACTTC.

This clonotype was seen ten or more times. The chain couples TRBV5-1 to TRBJ1-1; 8 nucleotides line up with TRBD1. Germline trimming cut 3 bases from V and 1 base from J; bases unmatched to any gene: 2. Germline V gene sequence: CDR1 SGHRS, CDR2 YFSETQ. There are 14 residues in the CDR3. Here the CDR3 reads CASSSGQENTEAFF. The DNA for the CDR3 is TGCGCCAGCAGCTCGGGACAGGAGAACACTGAAGCTTTCTTT.

The chain couples TRBV20-1 to TRBJ2-1; D assignment may be TRBD1 or TRBD2 (6 bases each). Per germline, CDR1 DFQATT and CDR2 SNEGSKA (reference sequence). The CDR3 has 14 amino acids. V was clipped by 0 bases and J by 3 bases, with 9 bases between them. CDR3 DNA: TGCAGTGCTAGAGAAGGGGGGAGCTACAATGAGCAGTTCTTC. Its protein is CSAREGGSYNEQFF.

Ten or more counts support this clonotype. The chain is built from TRBV6-1 and TRBJ2-6, with D possibly being TRBD1 (6 bases). Germline V gene sequence: CDR1 MNHNS, CDR2 SASEGT. Between the trimmed V and J ends, which lost 5 bases and 1 base, there was a span of 6 bases. The CDR3 covers 14 residues. The CDR3 spells CASSTGSGANVLTF. CDR3 nucleotide sequence: TGTGCCAGCAGTACAGGGTCTGGGGCCAACGTCCTGACTTTC.

The sample holds many counts of this clonotype. The chain recombines TRBV20-1 with TRBJ2-3, with no clear D. CDR1 is DFQATT, CDR2 SNEGSKA, per germline (reference sequence). The CDR3 has 15 residues. Trimming left V 0 bases short and J 0 bases short, with 10 bases between. CDR3 bases: TGCAGTGCTAGAGATAGGAAGAAAAGCACAGATACGCAGTATTTT. Protein: CSARDRKKSTDTQYF.

This clonotype appeared a few times. V gene TRBV9 combines with J gene TRBJ1-2, with unresolved D. Trimming removed 3 bases at V and 3 bases at J, with 12 bases between. Germline loops: CDR1 SGDLS, CDR2 YYNGEE. The CDR3 covers 14 residues. CDR3 loop: CASSEGWAHYGYTF. In nucleotides, the CDR3 is TGTGCCAGCAGCGAAGGGTGGGCCCACTATGGCTACACCTTC. Complete variable domain (other parts from reference TRBV9 and TRBJ1-2): DSGVTQTPKHLITATGQRVTLRCSPRSGDLSVYWYQQSLDQGLQFLIQYYNGEERAKGNILERFSAQQFPDLHSELNLSSLELGDSALYFCASSEGWAHYGYTFGSGTRLTVV.

This clonotype was detected ten times or more. The chain is built from TRBV7-9 and TRBJ2-1, with D maybe TRBD1 (5 bases). Germline CDR1 SEHNR, CDR2 FQNEAQ (reference sequence). Deletions cut 5 bases from V and 5 bases from J, with 13 bases between. CDR3 length equals 14 residues. The CDR3 nucleotides read TGTGCCAGCAGCAGTGTGACAGCAAACAATGAGCAGTTCTTC. It yields the protein CASSSVTANNEQFF.

The chain recombines TRBV11-2 with TRBJ2-1, with D perhaps being TRBD1 or TRBD2 (5 bases each). The CDR3 loop spans 16 amino acids. The germline V and J ends were trimmed by 2 bases and 7 bases, with 18 bases remaining between them. Germline V gene data show CDR1 as SGHAT and CDR2 as FQNNGV. The CDR3 loop is CASSLTGAKVLNEQFF. As DNA, the CDR3 is TGTGCCAGCAGCTTAACCGGGGCGAAGGTTCTTAATGAGCAGTTCTTC.

The chain has TRBV20-1 and TRBJ2-3; 7 bases fit TRBD2. The junction had 7 bases not matched to a gene; V was cut back by 0 bases and J by 1 base. The CDR3 consists of 16 residues. Per the germline V gene, CDR1 is DFQATT and CDR2 is SNEGSKA (reference sequence). CDR3 in amino acids: CSARDLAGVGTDTQYF. The CDR3 DNA reads TGCAGTGCTAGAGATCTGGCGGGAGTCGGCACAGATACGCAGTATTTT.

This clonotype occurred many times. The gene calls are TRBV5-5 and TRBJ2-7; 7 bases align to TRBD1. Losses at the gene ends were 2 bases for V and 5 bases for J; bases not matched to a gene: 4. The CDR3 loop spans 13 amino acids. The germline V gene encodes CDR1 SGHKS and CDR2 YYEKEE (reference sequence). The DNA for the CDR3 is TGTGCCAGCAGCTTTCGACAGGGACACGAGCAGTACTTC. This encodes CASSFRQGHEQYF.

The V and J genes are TRBV18 and TRBJ2-1; a weak D match, TRBD2 (6 bases). This CDR3 region has 16 residues. The ends were cut back, 4 bases at V and 5 bases at J, with 18 bases in the middle. Germline CDR1 KGHSH, CDR2 LQKENI. The CDR3 DNA reads TGTGCCAGCTCACTTGCCGGGACTGGGCACAACAATGAGCAGTTCTTC. Its translation is CASSLAGTGHNNEQFF.

This chain uses TRBV7-8 with TRBJ2-1, with a possible D match to TRBD1 (6 bases). V was cut by 1 base and J by 5 bases, with 21 bases left in between. The CDR3 loop spans 18 amino acids. The germline V gene has CDR1 SGHVS and CDR2 FQNEAQ. In DNA, the CDR3 is TGTGCCAGCAGCTTAGTCTCTCCACAGGGTGGACTTCACAATGAGCAGTTCTTC. Translated: CASSLVSPQGGLHNEQFF. Full variable domain (missing parts from reference TRBV7-8 and TRBJ2-1): GAGVSQSPRYKVAKRGQDVALRCDPISGHVSLFWYQQALGQGPEFLTYFQNEAQLDKSGLPSDRFFAERPEGSVSTLKIQRTQQEDSAVYLCASSLVSPQGGLHNEQFFGPGTRLTVL.

Ten or more counts support this clonotype. The chain couples TRBV7-6 to TRBJ2-3; D perhaps matches TRBD2 (5 bases). The ends were cut back, 2 bases at V and 2 bases at J, with 11 bases in the middle. The CDR3 has 15 residues. The germline CDR1 and CDR2 sequences are SGHVS and FNYEAQ. CDR3 amino acids: CASSLNRRNTDTQYF. DNA for the CDR3: TGTGCCAGCAGCTTAAATCGGAGGAACACAGATACGCAGTATTTT.

This clonotype was found many times. The V call is TRBV5-1, the J call TRBJ1-1; D remains unclear. The CDR3 consists of 15 residues. Trimming removed 0 bases from V and 0 bases from J, with 9 bases in between. Germline V gives CDR1 SGHRS, CDR2 YFSETQ. CDR3 sequence reads: CASSLAEWVNTEAFF. The CDR3 region has the DNA TGCGCCAGCAGCTTGGCGGAGTGGGTGAACACTGAAGCTTTCTTT.

Many counts were recorded for this clonotype. V gene TRBV20-1 combines with J gene TRBJ1-5; D is undetermined. Trimming took 3 bases from V and 2 from J, leaving 11 bases between them. Germline lookup yields CDR1 DFQATT and CDR2 SNEGSKA (reference sequence). This CDR3 contains 14 residues. The CDR3 protein is CSASVGRGNQPQHF. The CDR3 DNA sequence: TGCAGTGCTAGTGTGGGTCGAGGCAATCAGCCCCAGCATTTT.

V is TRBV6-2 or TRBV6-3 and J is TRBJ2-1; weak D call: TRBD2 (5 bases). This CDR3 is 14 amino acids long. The germline V gene has CDR1 MNHEY and CDR2 SVGEGT. V was shortened by 6 bases and J by 5 bases, with 14 bases between the two germline ends. The CDR3 sequence is CASSPFGNNNEQFF. The CDR3 nucleotides read TGTGCCAGCAGCCCCTTCGGGAACAACAATGAGCAGTTCTTC.

This clonotype appeared once. This chain links TRBV5-1 with TRBJ2-7; the match to TRBD2 covers 7 bases. J was trimmed by 2 bases and V by 2 bases; bases with no gene match: 4. CDR1 is SGHRS, CDR2 YFSETQ, per germline. There are 14 residues in the CDR3. The CDR3 DNA reads as TGCGCCAGCAGCTTAAGCGGGACCACCTACGAGCAGTACTTC. Amino acid sequence: CASSLSGTTYEQYF.

The rearrangement links TRBV5-6 to TRBJ2-7; tentative D call: TRBD1 (6 bases). CDR1 is SGHDT, CDR2 YYEEEE, per germline. The V and J ends lost 0 bases and 3 bases respectively, with 13 bases between them. The length of the CDR3 is 15 residues. The CDR3 sequence is CASSLGQGFFYEQYF. The CDR3 DNA sequence: TGTGCCAGCAGCTTGGGGCAGGGGTTCTTCTACGAGCAGTACTTC.

The chain uses TRBV7-2 and TRBJ2-6; TRBD1 or TRBD2 may be the D gene (5 bases each). The CDR3 runs to 17 residues. Germline V gene lookup returns CDR1 SGHTA and CDR2 FQGNSA. Trimming cost V 5 bases and J 0 bases, with 14 bases left between them. CDR3 sequence: CASSPGPGASGANVLTF. CDR3 sequence (DNA): TGTGCCAGCAGCCCCGGCCCCGGGGCCTCTGGGGCCAACGTCCTGACTTTC.